A single sample is the source of the 7 T cell receptor beta chains below, sequenced in a study of blood T cells in healthy people across ages. A sample-barcoded 5' primer and a J-beta primer mix were used in a second PCR of roughly 7 to 12 cycles. Via MiXCR, TCRdb re-called the 5' RACE reads, giving one row per CDR3 protein. This table holds about 1.5 million distinct CDR3 sequences, about 42% found once. The sequenced material came from blood. The source is a woman aged 18-29 years in good health.

The chain couples TRBV6-5 to TRBJ2-5, with D perhaps TRBD2 (6 bases). V lost 0 bases, J lost 11 bases, and 19 bases lay in between. Germline V gene data show CDR1 as MNHEY and CDR2 as SVGAGI. The CDR3 is made up of 15 amino acids. The CDR3 nucleotides are TGTGCCAGCAGTTACTCGAGTCCTAGCGTGAATGAGCAGTACTTC. Protein product: CASSYSSPSVNEQYF.

This chain joins TRBV6-5 and TRBJ2-5; D is possibly TRBD2 (6 bases). V was clipped by 2 bases and J by 11 bases, with 15 bases between them. The CDR3 has 13 amino acids. The germline CDR1 and CDR2 sequences are MNHEY and SVGAGI. This CDR3 reads CASSYGPGVEQYF. CDR3 nucleotide sequence: TGTGCCAGCAGTTACGGGCCGGGAGTTGAGCAGTACTTC.

There are many counts of this clonotype. CDR3: CASSHGTIVTLTDTQYF. The CDR3 DNA reads as TGTGCCAGCAGCCACGGGACCATCGTAACCCTCACAGATACGCAGTATTTT. The chain combines TRBV7-2 with TRBJ2-3, with D perhaps given as TRBD1 or TRBD2 (5 bases each). The germline V gene encodes CDR1 SGHTA and CDR2 FQGNSA. CDR3 length: 17 amino acids. Trimming took off 5 bases at V and 2 bases at J, with 20 bases between the two ends.

This clonotype has ten or more counts. The V call is TRBV29-1, the J call TRBJ2-3, with D unclear. CDR1 is SQVTM and CDR2 is ANQGSEA in the germline V gene. The CDR3 runs 14 residues. V was cut by 4 bases and J by 1 base, with 12 bases left in between. CDR3 region: CSVGPITGTDTQYF. The CDR3 DNA reads as TGCAGCGTTGGGCCGATAACGGGCACAGATACGCAGTATTTT.

The chain uses TRBV6-5 and TRBJ2-5; D could derive from TRBD1 or TRBD2 (5 bases each). The CDR3 is 12 residues long. Trimming took 2 bases from V and 11 from J, leaving 12 bases between them. Germline CDR1 MNHEY, CDR2 SVGAGI. CDR3 DNA: TGTGCCAGCAGTTACGGGAGACAGCAGCAGTACTTC. As protein: CASSYGRQQQYF.

This clonotype has a handful of counts. The chain recombines TRBV9 with TRBJ2-7; D uncertain. This CDR3 has 15 residues. The germline gives CDR1 SGDLS, CDR2 YYNGEE. With 3 bases removed from V and 0 bases from J, the gap between germline ends came to 13 bases. The CDR3 DNA sequence: TGTGCCAGCAGCGGGGCGACGGCAAGCTCCTACGAGCAGTACTTC. The encoded protein is CASSGATASSYEQYF.

This chain links TRBV27 with TRBJ1-5, with D possibly TRBD1 on 5 matching bases. Looked up from germline, CDR1 is MNHEY and CDR2 is SMNVEV (reference sequence). CDR3 length: 16 residues. Deletions cut 3 bases from V and 2 bases from J, with 14 bases between. CDR3 sequence: CASSFRGGVGNQPQHF. The CDR3 coding sequence is TGTGCCAGCAGTTTTCGGGGGGGAGTTGGCAATCAGCCCCAGCATTTT.